Each of the 31 T cell receptor beta chains below was sequenced from the same sample in a study of T-cell reconstitution after alpha-beta-depleted transplantation in children. Molecular barcoding with unique molecular identifiers was used for the TCRbeta library. TCRdb recomputed calls from the PCR reads with MiXCR, one row per CDR3 protein. The sample lists about 640,000 distinct CDR3 sequences, 13% occurring once. The sample in question was PBMCs, mostly from graft donor cells, obtained 360 days after TCRalphabeta/CD19-depleted stem cell transplant. The receptors come from a male patient between 5 and 17 years old who had a stem cell transplant for acute myeloid leukemia, so the T cells may come from the graft donor.

This clonotype appeared many times. V gene TRBV29-1 combines with J gene TRBJ2-1; D is perhaps TRBD2 (5 bases). Per germline, CDR1 SQVTM and CDR2 ANQGSEA. Trimming took 4 bases from V and 6 from J, leaving 13 bases between them. This CDR3 region has 13 residues. CDR3 loop: CSVAPSLANEQFF. The CDR3 DNA follows: TGCAGCGTTGCCCCCTCCCTAGCCAATGAGCAGTTCTTC.

This clonotype has ten or more counts. The V gene is TRBV7-2, the J gene TRBJ2-2; TRBD2 might be the D (5 bases). Germline CDR1 SGHTA, CDR2 FQGNSA. The length of the CDR3 is 12 residues. The germline V and J ends were trimmed by 3 bases and 6 bases, with 5 bases remaining between them. DNA for the CDR3: TGTGCCAGCAGCTTGGAGGCCGGGGAGCTGTTTTTT. Translated: CASSLEAGELFF. Looking up the rest from reference TRBV7-2 and TRBJ2-2 gives the full variable domain: GAGVSQSPSNKVTEKGKDVELRCDPISGHTALYWYRQSLGQGLEFLIYFQGNSAPDKSGLPSDRFSAERTGGSVSTLTIQRTQQEDSAVYLCASSLEAGELFFGEGSRLTVL.

In its sample, this clonotype was seen a few times. This chain connects TRBV5-1 to TRBJ2-7; D is unresolved. V lost 5 bases and J lost 0, with 9 bases in between. The CDR3 consists of 13 residues. CDR1 and CDR2 (germline): SGHRS, YFSETQ. The CDR3 DNA reads as TGCGCCAGCAGGAAGGTGAGCTCCTACGAGCAGTACTTC. Residues: CASRKVSSYEQYF.

This clonotype showed up just a few times. V and J are TRBV6-5 and TRBJ1-2; 9 positions match TRBD1. CDR1 is MNHEY and CDR2 is SVGAGI in the germline V gene. The V segment lost 2 bases and the J segment 5 bases; nucleotides outside the gene matches: 6. The CDR3 contains 15 residues. As DNA, the CDR3 is TGTGCCAGCAGTTACGGGACAGGGAGAGCGTATGGCTACACCTTC. Translation: CASSYGTGRAYGYTF.

This clonotype was counted at least ten times. V usage is TRBV28 and J usage is TRBJ2-5, with TRBD1 matching over 8 bases. The CDR3 is 15 amino acids. The V gene end was trimmed by 3 bases and the J gene end by 5 bases; junction bases not matched to a gene: 8. CDR1 MDHEN and CDR2 SYDVKM come from the germline V gene. The CDR3 DNA sequence: TGTGCCAGCAGTTTCCCCCTCGACAGGGGTGAGACCCAGTACTTC. Residues: CASSFPLDRGETQYF.

This clonotype was detected only a few times. This rearrangement joins TRBV5-1 to TRBJ2-7; D might be TRBD2 (6 bases). Germline values: CDR1 SGHRS, CDR2 YFSETQ. The CDR3 contains 14 residues. Trimming stripped 4 bases from V and 6 bases from J, with 17 bases between. CDR3 in amino acids: CASSLDYPGSEQYF. CDR3 bases: TGCGCCAGCAGCCTGGACTATCCGGGGAGCGAGCAGTACTTC.

In its sample, this clonotype was seen a few times. This sequence joins TRBV12-3 or TRBV12-4 and TRBJ2-7; D not resolved. Trimming left V 6 bases short and J 3 bases short, with 15 bases between. The CDR3 runs to 14 residues. CDR3 nucleotides: TGTGCCAGCAGCCCCGGGTTTGGAGTCTACGAGCAGTACTTC. Translation: CASSPGFGVYEQYF.

Remarks on this clonotype: A read error is possible here, since a much larger clone lies one base away. CDR3 region: CASSPVTSGGQETQYF. DNA of the CDR3: TGCGCCAGCAGCCCCGTGACTAGCGGGGGCCAAGAGACCCAGTACTTC. The chain recombines TRBV5-1 with TRBJ2-5; 12 nucleotides agree with TRBD2. Trimming cost V 4 bases and J 1 base; bases outside gene matches: 5. This CDR3 is built from 16 residues. Germline assignment: CDR1 SGHRS and CDR2 YFSETQ.

The CDR3 is CASSLSPGRVETQYF. The DNA for the CDR3 is TGTGCCAGCAGCTTAAGCCCTGGGAGGGTAGAGACCCAGTACTTC. The chain has TRBV7-2 and TRBJ2-5; 7 nucleotides align to TRBD2. V gave up 2 bases and J gave up 4 bases; unmatched junction bases: 7. This CDR3 is built from 15 residues. CDR1 is SGHTA, CDR2 FQGNSA, per germline.

The J gene is TRBJ2-3, the V gene TRBV27, with 10 nucleotides matching TRBD2. Germline trimming cut 5 bases from V and 6 bases from J; bases unmatched to any gene: 8. Germline lookup yields CDR1 MNHEY and CDR2 SMNVEV (reference sequence). The CDR3 loop spans 15 amino acids. CDR3 sequence: CASSPIAGGRDTQYF. The DNA of the CDR3 is TGTGCCAGCAGTCCAATAGCGGGAGGTAGGGATACGCAGTATTTT.

This clonotype was detected many times. The chain recombines TRBV28 with TRBJ2-7; no clear D. The CDR3 totals 15 residues. CDR1 is MDHEN, CDR2 SYDVKM, per germline. Trimming left V 3 bases short and J 3 bases short, with 15 bases between. The CDR3 protein is CASSFPTGLHYEQYF. In DNA form, the CDR3 reads TGTGCCAGCAGTTTCCCCACCGGGCTCCACTACGAGCAGTACTTC.

This clonotype was detected only a few times. The V call is TRBV20-1, the J call TRBJ2-1; 14 nucleotides align to TRBD2. V was pared by 4 bases and J by 2 bases, with 10 bases of the junction left unmatched. CDR3 length: 18 residues. Looked up from germline, CDR1 is DFQATT and CDR2 is SNEGSKA (reference sequence). The CDR3 loop is CSAIPGAGLAGAYNEQFF. CDR3 nucleotide sequence: TGCAGTGCTATTCCGGGGGCGGGACTAGCGGGAGCCTACAATGAGCAGTTCTTC.

This clonotype was found a few times. The chain joins TRBV15 to TRBJ1-2; D is ambiguous. The CDR3 totals 14 residues. With 0 bases removed from V and 8 bases from J, the gap between germline ends came to 13 bases. CDR1 and CDR2 from the germline V gene are LNHNV and YYDKDF (reference sequence). CDR3 DNA sequence: TGTGCCACCAGCAGAGATCGGCAACTTCTGGGCTACACCTTC. Protein product: CATSRDRQLLGYTF.

This clonotype was seen more than once but under ten times. This sequence joins TRBV5-1 and TRBJ2-5; 13 positions agree with TRBD2. The V segment lost 3 bases and the J segment 3 bases; nucleotides outside the gene matches: 8. CDR3 length equals 17 residues. Germline CDR1 is SGHRS and CDR2 is YFSETQ. The CDR3 nucleotides are TGCGCCAGCAGCTCGGGGGGACTAGCGGGAATGGAAGAGACCCAGTACTTC. Translated, it gives CASSSGGLAGMEETQYF.

This clonotype was seen repeatedly, ten times or more. This rearrangement joins TRBV12-3 or TRBV12-4 to TRBJ1-1; D is uncertain. V lost 0 bases to trimming and J lost 5 bases, with 7 bases between them. The CDR3 has 13 amino acids. CDR3 region: CASSLASGTEAFF. The CDR3 DNA is TGTGCCAGCAGTTTAGCTTCGGGAACTGAAGCTTTCTTT.

This clonotype was seen only a few times. The genes are TRBV29-1 and TRBJ2-5; unclear D gene. Germline V gives CDR1 SQVTM, CDR2 ANQGSEA. V dropped 8 bases and J dropped 0 bases, with 19 bases sitting between them. This CDR3 spans 15 amino acids. The CDR3, as DNA: TGCAGCACCCCCTCGAGGCTCCCGTACCAAGAGACCCAGTACTTC. It is translated as CSTPSRLPYQETQYF.

This clonotype was seen repeatedly, ten times or more. This chain connects TRBV5-1 to TRBJ2-1; TRBD2 agrees at 9 bases. This CDR3 region has 14 residues. V lost 7 bases to trimming and J lost 4 bases; unmatched junction nucleotides: 6. In germline, CDR1 is SGHRS, CDR2 YFSETQ. CDR3 DNA: TGCGCCAGCTGGGGACTAGCTGATTACAATGAGCAGTTCTTC. Translated, it gives CASWGLADYNEQFF. Full variable domain (missing parts from reference TRBV5-1 and TRBJ2-1): KAGVTQTPRYLIKTRGQQVTLSCSPISGHRSVSWYQQTPGQGLQFLFEYFSETQRNKGNFPGRFSGRQFSNSRSEMNVSTLELGDSALYLCASWGLADYNEQFFGPGTRLTVL.

The table lists this clonotype with many counts. The chain couples TRBV4-3 to TRBJ2-7; D remains ambiguous. The V end was cut by 1 base, the J end by 3 bases, with 13 bases between. This CDR3 is built from 15 residues. Germline assignment: CDR1 LGHNA and CDR2 YSLEER. The CDR3 sequence is CASSQGPVSRYEQYF. The DNA of the CDR3 is TGCGCCAGCAGCCAAGGGCCAGTTTCTCGCTACGAGCAGTACTTC.

This clonotype has a count of ten or more. This chain connects TRBV7-2 to TRBJ2-7, with 14 bases fitting TRBD2. The V and J ends lost 5 bases and 5 bases, in that order; junction bases with no gene match: 8. The germline V gene encodes CDR1 SGHTA and CDR2 FQGNSA. The CDR3 has 16 residues. CDR3 nucleotide sequence: TGTGCCAGCAGCCTGGGACTAGCGGGAGTTCTCCACGAGCAGTACTTC. Translating it yields CASSLGLAGVLHEQYF.

This clonotype was found a few times. The V and J genes are TRBV11-3 and TRBJ2-7; D not resolved. Germline-derived CDR1 and CDR2 are SGHNT and YENEEA. CDR3 size: 13 residues. Trimming removed 5 bases at V and 5 bases at J, with 13 bases between. The CDR3 here is CASSPIGSHEQYF. DNA for the CDR3: TGTGCCAGCAGCCCCATCGGTAGTCACGAGCAGTACTTC.

This clonotype was seen at least ten times. The V and J genes are TRBV28 and TRBJ2-1; a possible D gene is TRBD2 (7 bases). Looked up from germline, CDR1 is MDHEN and CDR2 is SYDVKM. Trimming stripped 5 bases from V and 9 bases from J, with 17 bases between. The CDR3 contains 14 residues. This chain's CDR3 is CASSPPERGGEQFF. For the CDR3, the DNA is TGTGCCAGCAGTCCGCCTGAGAGGGGGGGTGAGCAGTTCTTC.

This clonotype was recorded at least ten times. V usage is TRBV20-1 and J usage is TRBJ2-2; no clear D gene. Trimming took 6 bases from V and 0 from J, leaving 8 bases between them. The V gene's germline CDR1 is DFQATT and CDR2 SNEGSKA (reference sequence). The CDR3 extends over 13 amino acids. The CDR3 sequence is CSASVANTGELFF. The CDR3 bases are TGCAGTGCGAGCGTCGCGAACACCGGGGAGCTGTTTTTT.

This CDR3 reads CASSYSGFTYEQYF. The CDR3 bases are TGTGCCAGCAGTTACTCGGGATTTACCTACGAGCAGTACTTC. The chain joins TRBV6-2 or TRBV6-3 to TRBJ2-7, with D unclear. Germline V gene sequence: CDR1 MNHEY, CDR2 SVGEGT. This CDR3 is 14 amino acids long. The germline V and J ends were trimmed by 0 bases and 2 bases, with 8 bases remaining between them.

This clonotype was picked up a small number of times. V usage is TRBV7-6 and J usage is TRBJ2-3; 12 positions match TRBD2. This CDR3 has 15 amino acids. Germline values: CDR1 SGHVS, CDR2 FNYEAQ. Germline trimming cut 3 bases from V and 4 bases from J; bases unmatched to any gene: 2. The CDR3 protein is CASSFRLAGADTQYF. The CDR3 DNA reads as TGTGCCAGCAGCTTCCGACTAGCGGGAGCAGATACGCAGTATTTT.

This clonotype has just a few counts. The chain combines TRBV18 with TRBJ2-3; D is undetermined. The V gene lost 1 base and the J gene lost 6 bases, with 11 bases spanning the gap. Germline V gives CDR1 KGHSH, CDR2 LQKENI. CDR3 length equals 14 residues. The CDR3 bases are TGTGCCAGCTCACCACTCCCGACGAGGGATACGCAGTATTTT. It encodes CASSPLPTRDTQYF.

In DNA, the CDR3 is TGTGCCAGCAGCGGAGGATGGCTCTATGAAAAACTGTTTTTT. Amino acid sequence: CASSGGWLYEKLFF. The chain employs TRBV2 and TRBJ1-4; D is undetermined. This CDR3 region has 14 residues. Germline CDR1 SNHLY, CDR2 FYNNEI. V lost 6 bases and J 6 bases, leaving 14 bases between the germline ends.

This clonotype was counted a few times. The V gene is TRBV20-1, the J gene TRBJ2-3; D unresolved. Germline V gene lookup returns CDR1 DFQATT and CDR2 SNEGSKA (reference sequence). The CDR3 totals 14 residues. Trimming took off 3 bases at V and 0 bases at J, with 10 bases between the two ends. CDR3: CSASFRPSTDTQYF. The DNA for the CDR3 is TGCAGTGCTAGTTTTCGTCCTAGCACAGATACGCAGTATTTT.

This clonotype was picked up a small number of times. V gene TRBV28 combines with J gene TRBJ2-3; D remains ambiguous. This CDR3 is 15 amino acids long. Trimming cost V 2 bases and J 1 base, with 10 bases left between them. Germline CDR1 and CDR2: MDHEN and SYDVKM. CDR3 protein: CASSLRSAGTDTQYF. In DNA form, the CDR3 reads TGTGCCAGCAGTTTAAGGAGTGCAGGCACAGATACGCAGTATTTT.

This clonotype occurred a few times. The rearrangement links TRBV2 to TRBJ2-7; D may be TRBD1 (5 bases). The CDR3 sequence is 17 residues long. Germline V gene data show CDR1 as SNHLY and CDR2 as FYNNEI. V was pared by 0 bases and J by 5 bases, with 20 bases between. For the CDR3, the DNA is TGTGCCAGCAGTGAAGCGCTTCGTGGGGCAGGGATCAACGAGCAGTACTTC. Translated, it gives CASSEALRGAGINEQYF.

This clonotype was counted between two and nine times. CDR3 coding DNA: TGTGCCAGCAGTTTCCTAGCGGGGGAAAGCACAGATACGCAGTATTTT. Its translation: CASSFLAGESTDTQYF. This chain joins TRBV28 and TRBJ2-3; 10 bases are a match to TRBD2. The J segment lost 0 bases and the V segment lost 3 bases, leaving 3 bases of the junction unmatched. The CDR3 length is 16 residues. CDR1 is MDHEN, CDR2 SYDVKM, per germline.

In its sample, this clonotype was seen a few times. J is TRBJ2-7 and V is TRBV7-8, with D uncertain. The CDR3 covers 15 residues. CDR1 is SGHVS, CDR2 FQNEAQ, per germline. Trimming removed 1 base from V and 1 base from J, with 11 bases in between. The CDR3: CASSLEVLKSYEQYF. The CDR3 DNA reads TGTGCCAGCAGCTTAGAGGTCCTCAAATCCTACGAGCAGTACTTC. Full variable domain (remainder filled in from reference TRBV7-8 and TRBJ2-7): GAGVSQSPRYKVAKRGQDVALRCDPISGHVSLFWYQQALGQGPEFLTYFQNEAQLDKSGLPSDRFFAERPEGSVSTLKIQRTQQEDSAVYLCASSLEVLKSYEQYFGPGTRLTVT.